This TCR beta chain was identified in a study of tumor and adjacent non-tumor tissue in lung cancer. Whole-study findings and limits: Patients with more diverse tumor TCRs had worse survival.

The CDR3 has 13 residues. Per germline, CDR1 SQVTM and CDR2 ANQGSEA. V was clipped by 4 bases and J by 0 bases; unmatched bases: 2. No cell sorting was done before RNA was extracted from the tissue. Donors were chemotherapy-naive, newly diagnosed lung cancer surgical patients in China, August–late 2014. In its sample, this clonotype ranks as medium-sized. Antigen: not known. A modified ARM-PCR protocol with three rounds of nested PCR amplified TCRbeta. TCRdb reanalysed the multiplex PCR reads using MiXCR and keeps one entry per CDR3 protein. The table shows tens of thousands of distinct CDR3 sequences, with just under 60% occurring only once.

Sequenced material: lung tumor tissue. The clonotype originates from a man aged 50-60 years with non-small cell lung cancer. The rearrangement uses TRBV29-1 and TRBJ1-1; 7 nucleotides line up with TRBD1. This CDR3 is CSVAGGMNTEAFF. The CDR3 region has the DNA TGCAGCGTTGCAGGGGGGATGAACACTGAAGCTTTCTTT.